Included here is one T cell receptor beta chain sequence, with context. The ends were cut back, 0 bases at V and 0 bases at J, with 7 bases in the middle. There are 15 residues in the CDR3. Germline lookup yields CDR1 MNHEY and CDR2 SVGEGT. The source of the sample is a study of blood T cell repertoires in COVID-19. Across the whole study: The samples span acute and convalescent COVID-19 from the United States, Italy and Spain.

The protocol was immunoSEQ multiplex PCR, while the TCRdb copy is restricted to in-frame clones and leaves out a portion. The top ten clones hold 1.9% of a sample with approximately 270,000 clones, approximately 89% of them seen once. The receptor's source is a woman in her sixties who had recovered from COVID-19. Sequencing was carried out using PBMCs or T cells enriched from blood (not recorded which). The chain has TRBV6-2 or TRBV6-3 and TRBJ2-3; tentatively, D is TRBD2 (5 bases). This CDR3 is CASSYSSASTDTQYF. The DNA of the CDR3 is TGTGCCAGCAGTTACTCTAGCGCGAGCACAGATACGCAGTATTTT.